This T cell receptor (beta chain) was profiled in a study of blood T cell repertoires in COVID-19. The assay was immunoSEQ multiplex PCR, and TCRdb's table has in-frame clones only and misses some. In the table there are fewer than 350,000 clones, 89% of which are singletons. The CDR3 has 13 residues. Germline V gene data show CDR1 as LGHDT and CDR2 as YNNKEL (reference sequence). With 0 bases clipped from V and 12 bases from J, the junction kept 4 bases outside the gene matches. This TCR derives from a woman in her 40s who had recovered from COVID-19. Sequenced input: PBMCs or T cells enriched from blood (not recorded which). V usage is TRBV3-1 (or the pseudogene TRBV3-2) and J usage is TRBJ2-1; 8 bases are a match to TRBD2. The DNA for the CDR3 is TGTGCCAGCAGCCAAGAGGGCGGGAGGACGCAGTTCTTC. Translating gives CASSQEGGRTQFF.